The 18 T cell receptor beta chains in this list originate from one sample, sequenced in a study of blood T cell repertoires in COVID-19. Generated by immunoSEQ multiplex PCR, the TCRdb table keeps only in-frame clones and is missing some. The sample has about 480,000 clones; roughly 90% are singletons. The sample was PBMCs or T cells enriched from blood (not recorded which). The receptors shown here come from a middle-aged woman who had recovered from COVID-19.

J is TRBJ1-1 and V is TRBV5-5; 10 bases are a match to TRBD1. The germline V gene has CDR1 SGHKS and CDR2 YYEKEE (reference sequence). This CDR3 is 17 amino acids long. The J segment lost 0 bases and the V segment lost 4 bases, leaving 9 bases of the junction unmatched. The CDR3 loop is CASSPGQGIGVNTEAFF. CDR3 nucleotides: TGTGCCAGCAGCCCGGGACAGGGGATCGGGGTGAACACTGAAGCTTTCTTT.

This clone appeared a single time. The chain is built from TRBV2 and TRBJ2-5; D possibly corresponds to TRBD2 (6 bases). This CDR3 has 14 amino acids. Germline V lookup: CDR1 SNHLY, CDR2 FYNNEI. The V gene lost 5 bases and the J gene lost 2 bases, with 12 bases spanning the gap. The CDR3 spells CASSTDYRQETQYF. For the CDR3, the DNA is TGTGCCAGCAGTACGGACTACCGTCAAGAGACCCAGTACTTC. Looking up the rest from reference TRBV2 and TRBJ2-5 gives the full variable domain: EPEVTQTPSHQVTQMGQEVILRCVPISNHLYFYWYRQILGQKVEFLVSFYNNEISEKSEIFDDQFSVERPDGSNFTLKIRSTKLEDSAMYFCASSTDYRQETQYFGPGTRLLVL.

The chain combines TRBV5-4 with TRBJ2-3; 8 bases are shared with TRBD1. The length of the CDR3 is 15 residues. From germline, CDR1 is SGHNT and CDR2 YYREEE (reference sequence). The V gene end was trimmed by 4 bases and the J gene end by 3 bases; junction bases not matched to a gene: 7. The DNA of the CDR3 is TGTGCCAGCAGCCCAGGGGGCGGTTTGACAGATACGCAGTATTTT. It yields the protein CASSPGGGLTDTQYF.

The V gene is TRBV2, the J gene TRBJ1-4, with 7 bases aligning to TRBD1. The CDR3 contains 15 residues. Germline values: CDR1 SNHLY, CDR2 FYNNEI. V lost 4 bases to trimming and J lost 5 bases; unmatched junction nucleotides: 7. This CDR3 reads CASSGMTGSNEKLFF. The DNA of the CDR3 is TGTGCCAGCAGTGGGATGACAGGGAGCAATGAAAAACTGTTTTTT.

CDR3 DNA sequence: TGTGCCAGCAGCGCGAACTACAGGGGGCTCGCCGGCACAGATACGCAGTATTTT. Encoded protein: CASSANYRGLAGTDTQYF. The rearrangement links TRBV9 to TRBJ2-3; 9 positions agree with TRBD1. Germline values: CDR1 SGDLS, CDR2 YYNGEE. The CDR3 extends over 18 amino acids. The V segment lost 3 bases and the J segment 1 base; nucleotides outside the gene matches: 12.

This chain joins TRBV20-1 and TRBJ2-7, with 11 bases aligning to TRBD2. Germline values: CDR1 DFQATT, CDR2 SNEGSKA (reference sequence). This CDR3 comprises 14 residues. Germline trimming cut 3 bases from V and 1 base from J; bases unmatched to any gene: 2. CDR3 coding DNA: TGCAGTGCTAGTTGGACTAGCGGGTCCTACGAGCAGTACTTC. It translates to CSASWTSGSYEQYF.

This clone occurred once. The rearrangement links TRBV27 to TRBJ2-7; 8 bases align to TRBD1. This CDR3 region has 18 residues. V lost 1 base to trimming and J lost 3 bases; unmatched junction nucleotides: 14. CDR1 is MNHEY, CDR2 SMNVEV, per germline (reference sequence). As DNA, the CDR3 is TGTGCCAGCAGTTTATTCGGGCCGGACAGGGTTTTCATCTACGAGCAGTACTTC. Its protein product is CASSLFGPDRVFIYEQYF.

This clone was counted only a few times. The chain uses TRBV11-2 and TRBJ1-4, with D possibly being TRBD1 (6 bases). Germline V gene lookup returns CDR1 SGHAT and CDR2 FQNNGV. The length of the CDR3 is 14 residues. Deletions cut 5 bases from V and 4 bases from J, with 11 bases between. The CDR3 protein is CASSGQPNNEKLFF. The CDR3 DNA reads as TGTGCCAGCAGCGGACAGCCCAATAATGAAAAACTGTTTTTT.

This chain links TRBV18 with TRBJ1-2; 7 bases fit TRBD1. The CDR3 is 15 residues long. The V gene end was trimmed by 3 bases and the J gene end by 4 bases; junction bases not matched to a gene: 8. Germline V gene data show CDR1 as KGHSH and CDR2 as LQKENI. The CDR3: CASSPISGTAYGYTF. The DNA of the CDR3 is TGTGCCAGCTCACCGATCTCCGGGACAGCCTATGGCTACACCTTC.

The V and J genes are TRBV5-1 and TRBJ2-1; 12 bases are a match to TRBD2. The CDR3 contains 17 residues. CDR1 and CDR2 (germline): SGHRS, YFSETQ. V shed 2 bases and J 5 bases; nucleotides not matched to a gene: 8. In DNA form, the CDR3 reads TGCGCCAGCAGCTTCGGCCTAGCGGGAGGGTTAAACAATGAGCAGTTCTTC. Its translation: CASSFGLAGGLNNEQFF.

The V gene is TRBV18, the J gene TRBJ1-1; D not resolved. Looked up from germline, CDR1 is KGHSH and CDR2 is LQKENI. This CDR3 spans 16 amino acids. V lost 2 bases, J lost 1 base, and 14 bases lay in between. The DNA for the CDR3 is TGTGCCAGCTCACCATCCCTCAGCGGGTCGAACACTGAAGCTTTCTTT. Residues: CASSPSLSGSNTEAFF.

The genes are TRBV5-6 and TRBJ1-2; D may be TRBD1 (5 bases). The ends were cut back, 2 bases at V and 6 bases at J, with 8 bases in the middle. This CDR3 is built from 12 residues. The germline V gene has CDR1 SGHDT and CDR2 YYEEEE. DNA of the CDR3: TGTGCCAGCAGCTTCCAGGGAAATGGCTACACCTTC. This translates into CASSFQGNGYTF.

The CDR3 nucleotides are TGTGCCAGCAGCCCCGGACAGACCATGAACACTGAAGCTTTCTTT. Translating it yields CASSPGQTMNTEAFF. V is TRBV7-2 and J is TRBJ1-1; D possibly corresponds to TRBD1 (6 bases). This CDR3 contains 15 residues. With 5 bases removed from V and 0 bases from J, the gap between germline ends came to 13 bases. Germline V gene sequence: CDR1 SGHTA, CDR2 FQGNSA. Full variable domain (rest looked up from reference TRBV7-2 and TRBJ1-1): GAGVSQSPSNKVTEKGKDVELRCDPISGHTALYWYRQSLGQGLEFLIYFQGNSAPDKSGLPSDRFSAERTGGSVSTLTIQRTQQEDSAVYLCASSPGQTMNTEAFFGQGTRLTVV.

The chain is built from TRBV6-5 and TRBJ1-5; D perhaps matches TRBD1 (5 bases). The CDR3 consists of 15 residues. The V and J ends lost 6 bases and 2 bases respectively, with 14 bases between them. In germline, CDR1 is MNHEY, CDR2 SVGAGI. The DNA of the CDR3 is TGTGCCAGCAGCCCATATTCCAGGGGCAATCAGCCCCAGCATTTT. It yields the protein CASSPYSRGNQPQHF.

This clone was picked up a small number of times. The chain employs TRBV4-1 and TRBJ1-4; 9 bases agree with TRBD1. V gave up 4 bases and J gave up 8 bases; unmatched junction bases: 11. Germline CDR1 and CDR2: MGHRA and YSYEKL. CDR3 length equals 16 residues. Written as DNA, the CDR3 is TGCGCCAGCAGCCTCCAACCACGGACAGGGGAAGAAAAACTGTTTTTT. Its protein product is CASSLQPRTGEEKLFF.

This chain connects TRBV19 to TRBJ2-7; no reliable D call. Germline assignment: CDR1 LNHDA and CDR2 SQIVND (reference sequence). V lost 7 bases, J lost 6 bases, and 19 bases lay in between. The CDR3 contains 14 residues. In DNA, the CDR3 is TGTGCCAGTAAGGAACGGCAGGCCACCTTCGAGCAGTACTTC. It specifies CASKERQATFEQYF.

This CDR3 is CASSLGDRESYEQYF. As DNA, the CDR3 is TGCGCCAGCAGCTTGGGGGACAGGGAATCCTACGAGCAGTACTTC. The V call is TRBV5-1, the J call TRBJ2-7, with 9 nucleotides matching TRBD1. Germline V CDR1 and CDR2: SGHRS, YFSETQ. This CDR3 comprises 15 residues. J gave up 1 base and V 0 bases, and 2 bases lay outside the gene matches.

The chain joins TRBV7-8 to TRBJ2-3; 9 nucleotides match TRBD2. The CDR3 has 17 residues. J lost 2 bases, V lost 3 bases, and 9 bases had no gene match. CDR1 and CDR2 (germline): SGHVS, FQNEAQ. In DNA, the CDR3 is TGTGCCAGCAGCTTTCTCGAGGCGGGAGGGGACACAGATACGCAGTATTTT. It encodes CASSFLEAGGDTDTQYF.